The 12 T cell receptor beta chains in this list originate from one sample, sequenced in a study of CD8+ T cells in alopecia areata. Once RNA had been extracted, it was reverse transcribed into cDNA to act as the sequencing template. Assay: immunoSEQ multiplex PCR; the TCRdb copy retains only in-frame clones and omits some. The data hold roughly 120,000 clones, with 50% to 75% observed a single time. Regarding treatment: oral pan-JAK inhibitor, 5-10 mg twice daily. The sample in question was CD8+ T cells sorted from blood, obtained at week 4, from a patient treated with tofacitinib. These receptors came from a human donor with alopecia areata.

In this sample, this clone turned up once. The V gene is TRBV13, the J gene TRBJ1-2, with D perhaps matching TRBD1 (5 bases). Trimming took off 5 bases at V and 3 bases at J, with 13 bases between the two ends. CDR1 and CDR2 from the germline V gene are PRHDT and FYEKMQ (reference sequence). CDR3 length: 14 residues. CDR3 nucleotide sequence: TGTGCCAGCAGCGATCGGGACGCCTACTATGGCTACACCTTC. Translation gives CASSDRDAYYGYTF.

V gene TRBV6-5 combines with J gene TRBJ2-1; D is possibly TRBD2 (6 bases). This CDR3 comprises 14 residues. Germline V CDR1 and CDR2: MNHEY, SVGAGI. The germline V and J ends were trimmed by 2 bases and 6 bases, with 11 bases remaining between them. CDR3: CASSYVGGSNEQFF. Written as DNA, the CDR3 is TGTGCCAGCAGTTACGTCGGGGGATCCAATGAGCAGTTCTTC.

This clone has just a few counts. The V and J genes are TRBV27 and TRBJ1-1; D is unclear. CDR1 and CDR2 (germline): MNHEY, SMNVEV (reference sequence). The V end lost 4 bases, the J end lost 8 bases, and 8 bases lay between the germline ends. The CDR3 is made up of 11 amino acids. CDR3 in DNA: TGTGCCAGCAGTTCGCTGTCCGAAGCTTTCTTT. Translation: CASSSLSEAFF.

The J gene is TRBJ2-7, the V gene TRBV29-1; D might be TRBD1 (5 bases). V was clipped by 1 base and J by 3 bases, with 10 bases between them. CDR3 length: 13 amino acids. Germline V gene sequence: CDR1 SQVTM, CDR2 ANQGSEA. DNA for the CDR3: TGCAGCGTTGAAGGACGGACAAGCTACGAGCAGTACTTC. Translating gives CSVEGRTSYEQYF.

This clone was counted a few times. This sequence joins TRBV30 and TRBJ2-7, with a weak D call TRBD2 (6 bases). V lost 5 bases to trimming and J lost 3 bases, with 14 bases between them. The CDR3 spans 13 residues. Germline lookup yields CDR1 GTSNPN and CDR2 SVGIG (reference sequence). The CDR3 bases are TGTGCCTGGTCCGGGGGACCCAGCTACGAGCAGTACTTC. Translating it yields CAWSGGPSYEQYF.

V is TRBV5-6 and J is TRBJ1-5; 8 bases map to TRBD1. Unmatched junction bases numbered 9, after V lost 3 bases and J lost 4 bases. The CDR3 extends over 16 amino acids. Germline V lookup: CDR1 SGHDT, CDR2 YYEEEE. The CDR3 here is CASSSPLDRENQPQHF. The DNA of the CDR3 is TGTGCCAGCAGCTCGCCCTTGGACAGGGAAAATCAGCCCCAGCATTTT.

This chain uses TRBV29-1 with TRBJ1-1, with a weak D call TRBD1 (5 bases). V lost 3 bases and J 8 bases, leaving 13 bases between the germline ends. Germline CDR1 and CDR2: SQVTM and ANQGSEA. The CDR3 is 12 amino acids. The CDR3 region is CSVEFGGSEAFF. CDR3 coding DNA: TGCAGCGTTGAGTTCGGGGGGTCCGAAGCTTTCTTT. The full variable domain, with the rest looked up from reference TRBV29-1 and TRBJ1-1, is SAVISQKPSRDICQRGTSLTIQCQVDSQVTMMFWYRQQPGQSLTLIATANQGSEATYESGFVIDKFPISRPNLTFSTLTVSNMSPEDSSIYLCSVEFGGSEAFFGQGTRLTVV.

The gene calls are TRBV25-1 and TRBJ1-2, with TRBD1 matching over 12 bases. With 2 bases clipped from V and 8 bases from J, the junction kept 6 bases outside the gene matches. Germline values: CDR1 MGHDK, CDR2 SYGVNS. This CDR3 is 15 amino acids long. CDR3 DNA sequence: TGTGCCAGCAGTGAAAGGGACAGGGGGCAGGACGGCTACACCTTC. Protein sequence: CASSERDRGQDGYTF.

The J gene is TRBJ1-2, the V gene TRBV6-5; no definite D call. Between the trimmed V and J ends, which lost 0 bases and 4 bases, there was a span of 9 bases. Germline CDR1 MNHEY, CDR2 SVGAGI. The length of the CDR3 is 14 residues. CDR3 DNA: TGTGCCAGCAGTTACTCGAAAGATTTCTATGGCTACACCTTC. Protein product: CASSYSKDFYGYTF.

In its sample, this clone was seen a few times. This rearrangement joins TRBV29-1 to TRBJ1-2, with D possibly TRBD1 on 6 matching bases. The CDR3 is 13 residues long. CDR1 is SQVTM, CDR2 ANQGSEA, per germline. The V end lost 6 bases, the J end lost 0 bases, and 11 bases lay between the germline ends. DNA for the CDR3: TGCAGCGTCGGAGGGGGGCCTAACTATGGCTACACCTTC. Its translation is CSVGGGPNYGYTF.

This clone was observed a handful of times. The CDR3 reads CASSHLGAGHEQFF. DNA for the CDR3: TGTGCCAGTAGTCATCTGGGGGCCGGCCATGAGCAGTTCTTC. This sequence joins TRBV19 and TRBJ2-1; perhaps TRBD1 as D (6 bases). The CDR3 length is 14 residues. Germline loops: CDR1 LNHDA, CDR2 SQIVND (reference sequence). The ends were cut back, 5 bases at V and 8 bases at J, with 16 bases in the middle.

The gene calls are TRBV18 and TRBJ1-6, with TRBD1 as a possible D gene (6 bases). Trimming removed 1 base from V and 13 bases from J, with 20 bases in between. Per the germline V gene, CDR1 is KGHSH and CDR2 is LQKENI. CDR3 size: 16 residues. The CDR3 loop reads CASSPLTPTGPRPLHF. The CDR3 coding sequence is TGTGCCAGCTCACCACTTACTCCGACAGGTCCTCGGCCCCTCCACTTT.